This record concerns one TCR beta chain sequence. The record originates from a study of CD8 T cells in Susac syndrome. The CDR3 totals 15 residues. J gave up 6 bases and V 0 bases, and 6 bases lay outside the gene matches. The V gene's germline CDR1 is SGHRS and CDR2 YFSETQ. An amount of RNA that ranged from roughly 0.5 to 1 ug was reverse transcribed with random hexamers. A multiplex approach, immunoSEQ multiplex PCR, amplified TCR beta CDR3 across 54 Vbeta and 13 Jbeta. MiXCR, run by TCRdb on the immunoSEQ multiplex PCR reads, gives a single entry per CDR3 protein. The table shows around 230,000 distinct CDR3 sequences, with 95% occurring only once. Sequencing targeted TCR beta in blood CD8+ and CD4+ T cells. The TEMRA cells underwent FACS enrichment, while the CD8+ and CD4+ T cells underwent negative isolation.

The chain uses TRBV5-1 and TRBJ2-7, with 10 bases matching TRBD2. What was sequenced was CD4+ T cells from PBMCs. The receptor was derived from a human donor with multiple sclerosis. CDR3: CASSLGLAGVSEQYF. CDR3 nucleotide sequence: TGCGCCAGCAGCTTGGGCCTAGCGGGAGTATCCGAGCAGTACTTC.